The rows below give T cell receptor beta chains drawn from one sample of a study of blood T cell repertoires in COVID-19. Repertoires were generated with immunoSEQ multiplex PCR, while TCRdb's copy carries only in-frame clones and drops some. The sample carries 50,000 to 75,000 clones, about 90% recorded once. The sequencing sample was made of peripheral blood. Every receptor here comes from a man at least 80 years old in a cohort sampled during active COVID-19. Each CDR3 is given without its conserved first and last residue. Each record gives: V gene, CDR3 protein.

TRBV27 ASSTNRQGSEDGYT
TRBV3-1/TRBV3-2 ASSQPPGGGGYT
TRBV7-9 ASSPGASSYEQY
TRBV6-2/TRBV6-3 ASSLYGGNEQY
TRBV5-4 ASSLGALGQTNTEAF
TRBV9 ASSVAGWGEQF
TRBV5-1 ASSLEVLRGSGYT
TRBV9 ASSVDPTGGAHTEAF
TRBV5-4 ASSPSGLSYNEQF
TRBV6-5 ASSYSTGTGETQY
TRBV5-1 ASSSGGSRSGNTIY
TRBV9 ASSGALGSSANEKLF
TRBV18 ASSPPELVEQY
TRBV6-6 ASSYPGAGTEAF
TRBV6-6 ASSYSQGGYGYT
TRBV3-1/TRBV3-2 ASSLARTRGHNEQF
TRBV7-3 ASSLRGGTDTQY
TRBV10-3 AISHGLGGGSYEQY
TRBV5-6 ASSLTVKETQY